This TCR beta chain was identified in a study of blood T cell repertoires in COVID-19. Study in general: Sources were T cells, B-cell-depleted T cells, or PBMCs; the material itself was cDNA or gDNA.

All recovered Cohort 3 donors got two negative PCRs, got clearance, or saw symptom resolution. J gave up 0 bases and V 2 bases, and 0 bases lay outside the gene matches. The germline V gene has CDR1 MNHEY and CDR2 SMNVEV (reference sequence). The CDR3 spans 15 residues. The repertoire was sequenced with immunoSEQ multiplex PCR; TCRdb's copy has only in-frame clones and lacks some. The table includes 300,000 or so clones, about 90% detected once. The sequenced material came from PBMCs or T cells enriched from blood (not recorded which). The origin of this receptor is a woman aged 25-40 years who had recovered from COVID-19. This chain connects TRBV27 to TRBJ2-3; 9 nucleotides align to TRBD2. CDR3: CASSLLAGSTDTQYF. DNA of the CDR3: TGTGCCAGCAGTTTACTAGCGGGGAGCACAGATACGCAGTATTTT.